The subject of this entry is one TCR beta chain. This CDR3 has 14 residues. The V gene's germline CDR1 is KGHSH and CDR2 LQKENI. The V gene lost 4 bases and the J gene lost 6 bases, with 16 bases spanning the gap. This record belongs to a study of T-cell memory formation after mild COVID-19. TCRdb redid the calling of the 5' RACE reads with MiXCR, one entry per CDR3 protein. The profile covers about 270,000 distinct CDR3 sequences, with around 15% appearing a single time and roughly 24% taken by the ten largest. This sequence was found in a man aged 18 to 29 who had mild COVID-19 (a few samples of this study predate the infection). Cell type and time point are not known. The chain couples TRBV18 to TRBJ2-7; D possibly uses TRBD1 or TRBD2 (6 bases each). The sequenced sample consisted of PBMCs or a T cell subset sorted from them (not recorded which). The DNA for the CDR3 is TGTGCCAGCTCACTCCTAGGAAAGGGGGGCGAGCAGTACGTC. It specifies CASSLLGKGGEQYV.